The table lists the clone carrying this T cell receptor (beta chain) with many counts. These data originate in a study of blood T cell repertoires in COVID-19. Study at large: Acute and convalescent COVID-19 specimens originated in the United States, Italy and Spain. T cells, B-cell-depleted T cells, or PBMCs provided the cDNA or gDNA that served as material.

V lost 10 bases to trimming and J lost 5 bases, with 8 bases between them. From germline, CDR1 is SEHNR and CDR2 FQNEAQ (reference sequence). The CDR3 extends over 10 amino acids. Original processing methods: Reference gene primer amplification in the assay estimated nucleated cell counts. The repertoire was sequenced with immunoSEQ multiplex PCR; TCRdb's copy has only in-frame clones and lacks some. V and J calls and clone size are copied from that table; D and trimming were computed from the DNA. This table holds about 160,000 clones, roughly 85% found once. The TCR sequence derives from a human donor with acute or convalescent COVID-19. The donor label of this sample is uncertain. The sample was peripheral blood. This chain links TRBV7-9 with TRBJ2-5; no firm D call. CDR3 loop: CATTWETQYF. As DNA, the CDR3 is TGTGCCACTACCTGGGAGACCCAGTACTTC.